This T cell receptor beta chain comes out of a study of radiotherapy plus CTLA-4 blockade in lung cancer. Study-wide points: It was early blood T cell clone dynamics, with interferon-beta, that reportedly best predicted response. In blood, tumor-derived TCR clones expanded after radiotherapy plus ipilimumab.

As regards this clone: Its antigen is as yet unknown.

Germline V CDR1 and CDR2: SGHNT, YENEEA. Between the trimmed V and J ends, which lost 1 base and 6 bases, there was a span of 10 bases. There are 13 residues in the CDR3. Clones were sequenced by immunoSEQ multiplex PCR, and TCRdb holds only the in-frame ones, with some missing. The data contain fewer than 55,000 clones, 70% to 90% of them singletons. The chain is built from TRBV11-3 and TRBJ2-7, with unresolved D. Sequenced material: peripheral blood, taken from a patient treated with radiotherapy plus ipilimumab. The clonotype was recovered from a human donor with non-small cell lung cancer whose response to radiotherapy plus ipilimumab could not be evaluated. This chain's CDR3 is CASSLGGGSEQYF. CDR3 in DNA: TGTGCCAGCAGCTTAGGAGGTGGTTCCGAGCAGTACTTC.